The 12 T cell receptor beta chains in this list originate from one sample, sequenced in a study of CD8+ T cells in alopecia areata. After pooling, cutaneous lymph node cells were sorted with CD4, CD8alpha, NKG2D, NKG2ACE and other markers. As the sequencing template, cDNA was produced by extracting RNA and reverse transcribing it. Data came from immunoSEQ multiplex PCR; TCRdb stores just in-frame clones and leaves some out. There are about 270,000 clones in the sample, none observed a single time. Specimen: CD4+ T cells sorted from a lymph node. These receptors originate from a C3H/HeJ mouse with alopecia areata. Strain haplotype (MHC): H2-k.

In this sample, this clone turned up a few times. The listed genes are named as in mouse. The read comes to an end 4 residues before the CDR3 does, leaving the germline J gene to fill in the end. This chain joins TRBV14 and TRBJ1-1, with D hard to call. The V end was cut by 2 bases, the J end by 1 base, with 6 bases between. The CDR3 is made up of 13 amino acids. CDR1 is SGHDT, CDR2 FRDEAV, per germline. The chain's CDR3 is CASSLDKNTEVFF. The covered CDR3 bases are TGTGCCAGCAGTTTAGACAAAAACACA.

This clone was counted only a few times. The genes and germline here are from mouse. From the germline J gene comes the end of the CDR3, since the read stops 4 residues before it. Other DNA sequences of this sample code for an identical CDR3. The V call is TRBV5, the J call TRBJ2-1, with D tentatively TRBD1 (5 bases). V gave up 3 bases and J gave up 1 base, with 7 bases separating them. From germline, CDR1 is LGHNA and CDR2 YNLKQL (reference sequence). The CDR3 loop spans 14 amino acids. CDR3 DNA, as far as it was read: TGTGCCAGCAGCCACGCAGGGAACTATGCT. Translated: CASSHAGNYA. The CDR3 as a whole reads CASSHAGNYAEQFF.

About this clone itself: Here the gene names and germline are mouse. Incomplete CDR3 DNA: TGTGCCAGCAGTGAGACTGGATTCCTTGGAGAC. Translation: CASSETGFLGD. The CDR3 reads in full as CASSETGFLGDTQYF. This rearrangement joins TRBV13-1 to TRBJ2-5; D is perhaps TRBD2 (6 bases). The read terminates 4 residues before the CDR3 end, so the remaining end is supplied by the germline J gene. The CDR3 consists of 15 residues. Germline lookup yields CDR1 NSHNY and CDR2 SYGAGN.

A note on this clone: The germline and genes are mouse ones. The CDR3 end lies 4 residues beyond the end of the read and is filled in from the germline J gene. The V and J genes are TRBV29 and TRBJ2-3, with D possibly TRBD1 on 6 matching bases. V gave up 4 bases and J gave up 3 bases, with 11 bases separating them. The CDR3 consists of 14 residues. Germline V lookup: CDR1 MSHET, CDR2 SYDVDS. The CDR3 region is CASSYPGQAETLYF. Partial CDR3 DNA: TGTGCTAGCAGTTACCCTGGACAGGCAGAA.

A word on this clone: Gene names and germline refer to mouse. The read finishes 4 residues shy of the CDR3 end, and the germline J gene is used to complete it. Other DNA sequences in this specimen translate into the identical CDR3. This sequence joins TRBV1 and TRBJ2-5; 12 nucleotides align to TRBD2. Unmatched junction bases numbered 0, after V lost 4 bases and J lost 1 base. Per the germline V gene, CDR1 is NSQYPW and CDR2 is LRSPGD (reference sequence). CDR3 length: 15 amino acids. The CDR3: CTCSGTGGDQDTQYF. Incomplete CDR3 DNA: TGCACCTGCAGTGGGACTGGGGGGGACCAAGAC.

This clone appeared a few times. Mouse gene names and germline throughout. The observed sequence ends 4 residues before the CDR3 terminus, with the missing tail filled in from the germline J gene. This chain connects TRBV1 to TRBJ2-4, with TRBD1 identical over 9 bases. Germline-derived CDR1 and CDR2 are NSQYPW and LRSPGD (reference sequence). CDR3 length equals 15 residues. The part of the CDR3 DNA that was read is TGCACCTGCAGTGCGTCACAGGGGGCGCGAAAC. Translating it yields CTCSASQGARN. In full, the CDR3 is CTCSASQGARNTLYF.

This clone has a handful of counts. Genes and germline are mouse. Read data end 4 residues before the CDR3 end; the end is taken from the germline J gene. The chain is built from TRBV14 and TRBJ2-3; 13 bases agree with TRBD2. This CDR3 contains 18 residues. The J segment lost 1 base and the V segment lost 4 bases, leaving 9 bases of the junction unmatched. In germline, CDR1 is SGHDT, CDR2 FRDEAV. CDR3 protein: CASSLGTGGGRGAETLYF. CDR3 DNA (partial): TGTGCCAGCAGTCTGGGGACTGGGGGGGGGCGAGGTGCAGAA. Supplemented by reference TRBV14 and TRBJ2-3, the full variable domain reads EAGVTQSPRYAVLQEGQAVSFWCDPISGHDTLYWYQQPRDQGPQLLVYFRDEAVIDNSQLPSDRFSAVRPKGTNSTLKIQSAKQGDTATYLCASSLGTGGGRGAETLYFGSGTRLTVL.

This clone occurred a few times. The gene symbols are mouse symbols. The missing CDR3 end, 3 residues past where the read stops, is filled in from the germline J gene. This sequence joins TRBV13-1 and TRBJ1-6; 12 bases line up with TRBD1. TRBJ1-6 is filed as an ORF, its function uncertain. CDR3 size: 15 residues. Unmatched junction bases numbered 4, after V lost 5 bases and J lost 7 bases. Germline V gene sequence: CDR1 NSHNY, CDR2 SYGAGN. The CDR3 sequence: CASRTGTGGNSPLYF. The sequenced part of the CDR3 DNA is TGTGCCAGCAGAACCGGGACAGGGGGCAATTCGCCC.

This clone has only a few counts. Gene names denote mouse genes. The read ends 4 residues early relative to the CDR3; the germline J gene fills the gap. The J gene is TRBJ2-2, the V gene TRBV19; 7 nucleotides align to TRBD1. With V trimmed by 6 bases and J by 1 base, 3 bases remained unmatched. The CDR3 is made up of 14 amino acids. Germline V gene data show CDR1 as FNHDT and CDR2 as SITEND (reference sequence). This CDR3 reads CASNRDRNTGQLYF. The CDR3 bases that were read are TGTGCCAGCAACCGGGACAGAAACACCGGG. Full variable domain (missing parts from reference TRBV19 and TRBJ2-2): GGIITQTPKFLIGQEGQKLTLKCQQNFNHDTMYWYRQDSGKGLRLIYYSITENDLQKGDLSEGYDASREKKSSFSLTVTSAQKNEMAVFLCASNRDRNTGQLYFGEGSKLTVL.

Points on this clone: The gene names here belong to mouse. Sequencing ends 4 residues short of the CDR3 end; the germline J gene provides the rest. The V and J genes are TRBV29 and TRBJ2-5, with D tentatively TRBD2 (5 bases). The germline V gene encodes CDR1 MSHET and CDR2 SYDVDS. Trimming left V 7 bases short and J 2 bases short, with 13 bases between. The CDR3 is made up of 14 amino acids. The part of the CDR3 DNA that was read is TGTGCTAGCACCCGGGGTGGGGTCCAAGAC. Translating gives CASTRGGVQD. The entire CDR3 reads CASTRGGVQDTQYF.

A word on this clone: Genes and germline come from the mouse. The CDR3 end lies 4 residues beyond the end of the read and is filled in from the germline J gene. The sample contains more than one DNA sequence encoding this CDR3. The chain employs TRBV29 and TRBJ1-2; 10 bases line up with TRBD1. Losses at the gene ends were 8 bases for V and 3 bases for J; bases not matched to a gene: 3. The CDR3 loop spans 13 amino acids. The germline gives CDR1 MSHET, CDR2 SYDVDS. CDR3 amino acids: CASRDRGDSDYTF. The sequenced part of the CDR3 DNA is TGTGCTAGCCGGGACAGGGGCGACTCC. The variable domain in full, completed from reference TRBV29 and TRBJ1-2, reads DMKVTQMPRYLIKRMGENVLLECGQDMSHETMYWYRQDPGLGLQLIYISYDVDSNSEGDIPKGYRVSRKKREHFSLILDSAKTNQTSVYFCASRDRGDSDYTFGSGTRLLVI.

A few counts support this clone. All gene names here are mouse names. The CDR3 goes on 4 residues after the read ends, and that part is filled in from the germline J gene. This chain joins TRBV13-3 and TRBJ1-1, with D maybe TRBD1 (5 bases). The CDR3 is 15 amino acids. Germline V gives CDR1 NNHDY, CDR2 SYVADS. The V end was cut by 0 bases, the J end by 0 bases, with 9 bases between. The part of the CDR3 DNA that was read is TGTGCCAGCAGTGATGCCAGGGCCACAAACACA. Protein: CASSDARATNT. The entire CDR3 protein is CASSDARATNTEVFF.